This T cell receptor (beta chain) was obtained from a study of blood T cell repertoires in COVID-19. The wider study: The United States, Italy and Spain were the sources of the acute and convalescent COVID-19 samples. T cells, B-cell-depleted T cells, or PBMCs provided the cDNA or gDNA that served as material.

As handled by the study authors: Reference gene primers were amplified, and this amplification served to estimate nucleated cell counts. The assay was immunoSEQ multiplex PCR, and TCRdb's table has in-frame clones only and misses some. The DNA was the basis for D and trimming; V, J and clone size are from that table. Of under 200,000 clones listed, just under 90% are singletons. Germline CDR1 SGHVS, CDR2 FQNEAQ. V lost 5 bases and J lost 3, with 10 bases in between. The CDR3 is 13 amino acids. The receptor comes from a woman aged 70 to 79 with COVID-19, enrolled during active disease. Sequencing used peripheral blood. The J gene is TRBJ1-1, the V gene TRBV7-8; D is perhaps TRBD1 (5 bases). In DNA form, the CDR3 reads TGTGCCAGCAGCCGTACCAGGGACACTGAAGCTTTCTTT. The encoded protein is CASSRTRDTEAFF. Drawing the rest from reference TRBV7-8 and TRBJ1-1, the complete variable domain is GAGVSQSPRYKVAKRGQDVALRCDPISGHVSLFWYQQALGQGPEFLTYFQNEAQLDKSGLPSDRFFAERPEGSVSTLKIQRTQQEDSAVYLCASSRTRDTEAFFGQGTRLTVV.